Shown below are 5 T cell receptor beta chains from a single sample sequenced in a study of Graves' ophthalmopathy and Graves' hyperthyroidism. Amplification of the TCR beta CDR3 regions used RNA transcripts (as template). HTBI-primed first-round RT-PCR preceded second-round multiplex PCR. In TCRdb, the multiplex PCR reads were re-called with MiXCR into one record per CDR3 protein. The sample records over a million distinct CDR3 sequences, about two fifths being singletons. Input material: peripheral blood or thyroid tissue (not recorded which). The receptors derive from an adult man with Graves' hyperthyroidism.

The chain combines TRBV5-4 with TRBJ2-5; 8 bases align to TRBD2. Germline V CDR1 and CDR2: SGHNT, YYREEE (reference sequence). The J segment lost 6 bases and the V segment lost 4 bases, leaving 23 bases of the junction unmatched. The CDR3 has 19 residues. The CDR3: CASSQEGRLAGPLEKTQYF. In DNA, the CDR3 is TGTGCCAGCAGCCAAGAAGGGCGGCTAGCGGGCCCTCTGGAAAAGACCCAGTACTTC.

The rearrangement uses TRBV19 and TRBJ1-1; TRBD1 matches 7 bases. Germline CDR1 is LNHDA and CDR2 is SQIVND (reference sequence). This CDR3 is built from 15 residues. V was pared by 5 bases and J by 4 bases, with 10 bases of the junction left unmatched. The CDR3 bases are TGTGCCAGTAGTCCACAGGGGTGGTTCGGCACTGAAGCTTTCTTT. Protein product: CASSPQGWFGTEAFF.

Note on this clonotype: This may stem from a read error, because a much larger clone lies one nucleotide away. The chain links TRBV29-1 to TRBJ1-1; weak D call: TRBD1 (5 bases). The CDR3 has 12 amino acids. Trimming shortened V by 5 bases and J by 12 bases, and 19 bases separated the two germline ends. Per the germline V gene, CDR1 is SQVTM and CDR2 is ANQGSEA. The CDR3 coding sequence is TGCAGCGTTTCCGGGGGTCTTAGTGGGACTTTCTTT. Translated, it gives CSVSGGLSGTFF.

The sample holds a few counts of this clonotype. This chain joins TRBV29-1 and TRBJ1-2; TRBD1 might be the D (5 bases). Looked up from germline, CDR1 is SQVTM and CDR2 is ANQGSEA. Trimming shortened V by 3 bases and J by 6 bases, and 14 bases separated the two germline ends. The CDR3 runs to 13 residues. The CDR3 sequence is CSVDIRLGDGYTF. CDR3 sequence (DNA): TGCAGCGTTGATATCCGGTTAGGGGATGGCTACACCTTC. Combining the CDR3 with reference TRBV29-1 and TRBJ1-2 gives the whole variable domain SAVISQKPSRDICQRGTSLTIQCQVDSQVTMMFWYRQQPGQSLTLIATANQGSEATYESGFVIDKFPISRPNLTFSTLTVSNMSPEDSSIYLCSVDIRLGDGYTFGSGTRLTVV.

This clonotype was seen more than once but under ten times. The chain combines TRBV6-5 with TRBJ1-2; 9 nucleotides line up with TRBD1. In germline, CDR1 is MNHEY, CDR2 SVGAGI. The CDR3 extends over 15 amino acids. V shed 7 bases and J 4 bases; nucleotides not matched to a gene: 10. The CDR3 DNA reads as TGTGCCAGCAAAACCGGGACAGGGAGTGTCTATGGCTACACCTTC. This gives the protein CASKTGTGSVYGYTF.